The next 16 T cell receptor beta chains were all read from a single sample in a study of beta chain features in type 1 diabetes. Study outcomes and limitations: All four CD4+ subsets from Type 1 diabetes patients carried moderately but significantly shorter TCRB CDR3s.

The entirety of the isolated RNA underwent reverse transcription, so expressed TCRB transcripts were sequenced. Only in-frame clones appear in the TCRdb table, and some are missing; sequencing was by immunoSEQ multiplex PCR. The sample includes about 240,000 clones, approximately 13% of them seen just once. No antigen has been identified for these receptors. The specimen sequenced was naive CD4+ T cells from blood. These receptors were obtained from a man between 25 and 39 years old with type 1 diabetes.

A few counts support this clone. V gene TRBV29-1 combines with J gene TRBJ2-3, with D possibly TRBD2 on 5 matching bases. Germline values: CDR1 SQVTM, CDR2 ANQGSEA. V lost 3 bases and J lost 3, with 7 bases in between. The CDR3 is 12 amino acids. CDR3 sequence: CSVDEGTDTQYF. The CDR3 DNA reads as TGCAGCGTTGACGAGGGAACAGATACGCAGTATTTT.

This clone was seen a handful of times. V gene TRBV7-9 combines with J gene TRBJ2-5, with 7 bases fitting TRBD1. Unmatched junction bases numbered 8, after V lost 3 bases and J lost 7 bases. CDR1 SEHNR and CDR2 FQNEAQ come from the germline V gene (reference sequence). CDR3 size: 14 residues. For the CDR3, the DNA is TGTGCCAGCAGCTTGGGGACAGAGGCGGCGACCCAGTACTTC. Its protein is CASSLGTEAATQYF.

This clone was found a few times. The chain links TRBV11-2 to TRBJ2-7, with TRBD1 as a possible D gene (6 bases). Deletions cut 1 base from V and 5 bases from J, with 12 bases between. CDR3 length: 14 amino acids. Germline V CDR1 and CDR2: SGHAT, FQNNGV. In DNA form, the CDR3 reads TGTGCCAGCAGCTTAGTTGCAGGGGCCCACGAGCAGTACTTC. Translation gives CASSLVAGAHEQYF.

This clone was picked up a small number of times. The chain recombines TRBV15 with TRBJ2-5; 11 bases line up with TRBD1. V trimming: 3 bases; J trimming: 4 bases; junction bases outside the gene matches: 1. CDR1 and CDR2 from the germline V gene are LNHNV and YYDKDF (reference sequence). The CDR3 sequence is 14 residues long. CDR3 nucleotides: TGTGCCACCAGCAGCGGGACAGGGGGAGAGACCCAGTACTTC. Translating gives CATSSGTGGETQYF.

The rearrangement links TRBV28 to TRBJ2-2; 8 bases match TRBD2. The CDR3 runs to 15 residues. J lost 4 bases, V lost 6 bases, and 7 bases had no gene match. Germline loops: CDR1 MDHEN, CDR2 SYDVKM. The CDR3 region has the DNA TGTGCCAGCAGCCCTGGACTAGCTGGCACCGGGGAGCTGTTTTTT. Amino acids: CASSPGLAGTGELFF.

The J gene is TRBJ1-1, the V gene TRBV2; perhaps TRBD1 as D (6 bases). Trimming shortened V by 4 bases and J by 7 bases, and 16 bases separated the two germline ends. CDR3 length equals 14 residues. The V gene's germline CDR1 is SNHLY and CDR2 FYNNEI. CDR3 bases: TGTGCCAGCAGTGCCTCAAGGCAGGGGATTGAAGCTTTCTTT. This sequence encodes CASSASRQGIEAFF.

The genes are TRBV27 and TRBJ2-1; 7 bases match TRBD2. Germline V lookup: CDR1 MNHEY, CDR2 SMNVEV (reference sequence). The CDR3 extends over 16 amino acids. With V trimmed by 6 bases and J by 5 bases, 13 bases remained unmatched. CDR3: CASSGPLRERNNEQFF. CDR3 nucleotides: TGTGCCAGCAGCGGCCCCCTGCGGGAGAGGAACAATGAGCAGTTCTTC.

The rearrangement uses TRBV9 and TRBJ1-2; 10 bases map to TRBD1. The CDR3 loop spans 14 amino acids. Per germline, CDR1 SGDLS and CDR2 YYNGEE. V was clipped by 4 bases and J by 5 bases; unmatched bases: 5. The CDR3 DNA reads TGTGCCAGCAGCTCCTGGACAGGGGGTTATGGCTACACCTTC. Its protein is CASSSWTGGYGYTF.

In nucleotides, the CDR3 is TGTGCCAGCAGCCCCCTGGGAGGGGACACTGAAGCTTTCTTT. Its translation: CASSPLGGDTEAFF. The chain recombines TRBV4-2 with TRBJ1-1; TRBD1 might be the D (5 bases). CDR1 LGHNA and CDR2 YNFKEQ come from the germline V gene. The V and J ends lost 4 bases and 3 bases respectively, with 12 bases between them. The CDR3 has 14 residues.

The rearrangement joins TRBV6-5 to TRBJ2-2; D not resolved. Deletions cut 0 bases from V and 6 bases from J, with 11 bases between. CDR3 length: 15 residues. The germline CDR1 and CDR2 sequences are MNHEY and SVGAGI. The CDR3 loop is CASSYSNDWSGELFF. The CDR3, as DNA: TGTGCCAGCAGTTACTCGAACGACTGGTCCGGGGAGCTGTTTTTT.

The chain combines TRBV9 with TRBJ1-2; TRBD1 agrees at 8 bases. V lost 4 bases to trimming and J lost 8 bases; unmatched junction nucleotides: 10. This CDR3 region has 14 residues. Germline V gene lookup returns CDR1 SGDLS and CDR2 YYNGEE. The CDR3 region has the DNA TGTGCCAGCAGCCCCGGGCAGGGGGCGTACGGCTACACCTTC. This encodes CASSPGQGAYGYTF.

This chain joins TRBV18 and TRBJ1-5, with a tentative D call TRBD1 (6 bases). V lost 5 bases to trimming and J lost 5 bases, with 13 bases between them. CDR3 length: 14 residues. CDR1 is KGHSH, CDR2 LQKENI, per germline. This chain's CDR3 is CASSSGTKDQPQHF. The CDR3 bases are TGTGCCAGCTCATCCGGGACAAAAGATCAGCCCCAGCATTTT.

The chain links TRBV27 to TRBJ2-7; 10 nucleotides line up with TRBD2. In germline, CDR1 is MNHEY, CDR2 SMNVEV (reference sequence). CDR3 length: 14 amino acids. Trimming cost V 6 bases and J 7 bases; bases outside gene matches: 9. The CDR3 DNA reads TGTGCCAGCAGCAGGACTAGCGGTATACTGGAGCAGTACTTC. Amino acid sequence: CASSRTSGILEQYF.

This clone was seen only a few times. This sequence joins TRBV4-1 and TRBJ2-2, with 14 nucleotides matching TRBD2. V shed 4 bases and J 8 bases; nucleotides not matched to a gene: 15. Germline V gene sequence: CDR1 MGHRA, CDR2 YSYEKL. CDR3 length: 19 amino acids. The CDR3 protein is CASSPITGLAGGRGGELFF. Here the CDR3 DNA reads TGCGCCAGCAGCCCAATAACCGGACTAGCGGGGGGTAGAGGTGGGGAGCTGTTTTTT.

A word on this clone: Distinct nucleotide sequences in the sample also encode this CDR3. J is TRBJ2-3 and V is TRBV7-9; 10 nucleotides agree with TRBD2. The germline CDR1 and CDR2 sequences are SEHNR and FQNEAQ (reference sequence). V gave up 1 base and J gave up 4 bases; unmatched junction bases: 2. The CDR3 has 15 amino acids. CDR3 sequence: CASSLGLAGADTQYF. CDR3 nucleotide sequence: TGTGCCAGCAGCTTAGGCCTAGCGGGAGCAGATACGCAGTATTTT.

CDR3 in amino acids: CSARSGGGETQYF. The DNA of the CDR3 is TGCAGCGCCAGATCAGGGGGCGGGGAGACCCAGTACTTC. The chain carries TRBV29-1 and TRBJ2-5, with TRBD1 matching 8 bases. The germline V gene encodes CDR1 SQVTM and CDR2 ANQGSEA. The trim removed 7 bases at V and 5 bases at J, leaving 9 bases unmatched. The CDR3 length is 13 residues.